Sequencing of this TCR beta chain was carried out in a study of shared clonotypes between healthy human individuals. The material for each subset, its genomic DNA, was split evenly across several immunoSEQ plates. Authors' data handling: ImmunoSEQ yielded junction-only sequences lacking quality scores, so filtering differed. Libraries were prepared by immunoSEQ multiplex PCR; TCRdb keeps only in-frame clonotypes and omits some of them. The D gene and trimming were derived from the DNA, and the V and J assignments and clone size from that table. The sample holds roughly 2.2 million clones, just over 90% seen once. With respect to this clone: The antigen is unknown.

Study observations and caveats: Relative to their counterparts shared across all four donors, non-shared clonotypes exhibited diminished generation probabilities.

What was sequenced was naive CD4+ T cells from PBMCs. The subset is: CD45RA+ positively selected. This sequence originates from a man aged 18 to 30 in good health. Some clones in this sample may be carry-over from other donors' samples.

This CDR3 reads CASSYHARAETQYF. Here the CDR3 DNA reads TGTGCCAGCAGTTACCACGCCAGGGCAGAGACCCAGTACTTC. The chain links TRBV6-5 to TRBJ2-5, with D maybe TRBD1 (5 bases). The CDR3 consists of 14 residues. Per the germline V gene, CDR1 is MNHEY and CDR2 is SVGAGI. With 2 bases removed from V and 4 bases from J, the gap between germline ends came to 11 bases.